These 5 T cell receptor beta chains originate from one sample sequenced in a study of OX40 agonist ivuxolimab in advanced cancers. The protocol was immunoSEQ multiplex PCR, while the TCRdb copy is restricted to in-frame clones and leaves out a portion. This sample has more than 60,000 clones, with about nine tenths found just once. This sample comprised CD4+ or CD8+ T cells sorted from blood, obtained in a trial of the OX40 agonist ivuxolimab. These receptors came from an adult with an advanced solid tumor such as melanoma, head and neck, liver or kidney cancer.

This clone turned up a few times. The chain recombines TRBV2 with TRBJ2-2, with a tentative D call TRBD2 (5 bases). The CDR3 contains 15 residues. V lost 6 bases to trimming and J lost 3 bases, with 14 bases between them. CDR1 is SNHLY, CDR2 FYNNEI, per germline. CDR3 in amino acids: CASSAASGYTGELFF. CDR3 in DNA: TGTGCCAGCAGCGCGGCGTCGGGATACACCGGGGAGCTGTTTTTT. Drawing the rest from reference TRBV2 and TRBJ2-2, the complete variable domain is EPEVTQTPSHQVTQMGQEVILRCVPISNHLYFYWYRQILGQKVEFLVSFYNNEISEKSEIFDDQFSVERPDGSNFTLKIRSTKLEDSAMYFCASSAASGYTGELFFGEGSRLTVL.

The V gene is TRBV6-5, the J gene TRBJ2-1; TRBD2 agrees at 9 bases. Germline V gene sequence: CDR1 MNHEY, CDR2 SVGAGI. Trimming took 5 bases from V and 8 from J; bases not matched to a gene: 4. The CDR3 runs 13 residues. The CDR3 region has the DNA TGTGCCAGCAGTAGGACTAGCGCCGATGAGCAGTTCTTC. This translates into CASSRTSADEQFF.

V is TRBV20-1 and J is TRBJ2-3, with unresolved D. This CDR3 comprises 11 residues. V was pared by 3 bases and J by 5 bases, with 6 bases between. The germline CDR1 and CDR2 sequences are DFQATT and SNEGSKA (reference sequence). CDR3 in DNA: TGCAGTGCTAGTCAAGTAGATACGCAGTATTTT. Protein sequence: CSASQVDTQYF.

The rearrangement joins TRBV27 to TRBJ2-6; possibly TRBD1 for D (6 bases). The V gene's germline CDR1 is MNHEY and CDR2 SMNVEV (reference sequence). The CDR3 totals 17 residues. Trimming took off 4 bases at V and 0 bases at J, with 13 bases between the two ends. CDR3 nucleotide sequence: TGTGCCAGCAGTTCAGGACAGTTTAGCTCTGGGGCCAACGTCCTGACTTTC. It encodes CASSSGQFSSGANVLTF. Full variable domain (rest looked up from reference TRBV27 and TRBJ2-6): EAQVTQNPRYLITVTGKKLTVTCSQNMNHEYMSWYRQDPGLGLRQIYYSMNVEVTDKGDVPEGYKVSRKEKRNFPLILESPSPNQTSLYFCASSSGQFSSGANVLTFGAGSRLTVL.

The CDR3 sequence: CASGLALTGQGYEQYF. The CDR3 DNA is TGTGCTAGTGGTTTGGCGCTAACGGGACAGGGCTACGAGCAGTACTTC. The chain couples TRBV12-5 to TRBJ2-7; 9 bases are shared with TRBD1. J lost 3 bases, V lost 1 base, and 7 bases had no gene match. The CDR3 loop spans 16 amino acids. Germline V gene sequence: CDR1 LGHNT, CDR2 FRNRAP. Full variable domain (rest looked up from reference TRBV12-5 and TRBJ2-7): DARVTQTPRHKVTEMGQEVTMRCQPILGHNTVFWYRQTMMQGLELLAYFRNRAPLDDSGMPKDRFSAEMPDATLATLKIQPSEPRDSAVYFCASGLALTGQGYEQYFGPGTRLTVT.